One sample yielded the 3 T cell receptor beta chains listed below, sequenced in a study of blood T cell repertoires in COVID-19. TCRdb keeps only in-frame clones here, not all; method: immunoSEQ multiplex PCR. This sample has about 310,000 clones, with roughly 87% found just once. Sequencing was performed on PBMCs or T cells enriched from blood (not recorded which). The receptors were sampled from a woman aged 18-29 years who had recovered from COVID-19.

This clone has just a few counts. The chain carries TRBV7-9 and TRBJ1-4; TRBD1 matches at 10 bases. Germline values: CDR1 SEHNR, CDR2 FQNEAQ (reference sequence). Trimming at V came to 5 bases and at J to 6 bases, leaving 6 bases not matched to a gene. This CDR3 comprises 15 residues. This CDR3 reads CASSPGTGDHEKLFF. The CDR3 region has the DNA TGTGCCAGCAGCCCAGGGACAGGGGATCATGAAAAACTGTTTTTT.

The chain carries TRBV5-1 and TRBJ2-2, with 7 bases identical to TRBD1. The V gene end was trimmed by 4 bases and the J gene end by 6 bases; junction bases not matched to a gene: 3. This CDR3 spans 13 amino acids. CDR1 and CDR2 from the germline V gene are SGHRS and YFSETQ. The CDR3 protein is CASSAQGPGELFF. CDR3 nucleotide sequence: TGCGCCAGCAGCGCACAGGGGCCCGGGGAGCTGTTTTTT.

This sequence joins TRBV2 and TRBJ2-7; D is perhaps TRBD2 (5 bases). V dropped 6 bases and J dropped 4 bases, with 16 bases sitting between them. This CDR3 contains 14 residues. Germline CDR1 and CDR2: SNHLY and FYNNEI. The CDR3 spells CASSEPTGLYEQYF. The DNA for the CDR3 is TGTGCCAGCAGCGAGCCGACGGGGTTATACGAGCAGTACTTC.